The present T cell receptor beta chain was sequenced within a study of T cell responses to AZD1222 COVID-19 vaccine. Overall study results and limits: Vaccine-associated CD4 TCRs ranged over spike, dominating at 160-218 and 743-854.

A note on this clone: Its specificity is unknown.

This CDR3 has 14 amino acids. CDR1 MNHEY and CDR2 SMNVEV come from the germline V gene (reference sequence). V was clipped by 0 bases and J by 0 bases, with 5 bases between them. Assay used: immunoSEQ multiplex PCR; TCRdb lists only in-frame clones, some missing. The table lists 130,000 to 150,000 clones, about 90% of them singletons. The receptor was derived from an adult in good health. This specimen was peripheral blood, taken on day 0 of AZD1222 vaccination. The V and J genes are TRBV27 and TRBJ1-1; D not certain. The CDR3 loop is CASSLSTLNTEAFF. In DNA, the CDR3 is TGTGCCAGCAGTTTATCCACACTGAACACTGAAGCTTTCTTT.